Listed here are 30 T cell receptor beta chains from one sample, sequenced in a study of shared clonotypes between healthy human individuals. The repertoire was sequenced with immunoSEQ multiplex PCR; TCRdb's copy has only in-frame clones and lacks some. In the table there are over 1.4 million clones, roughly 96% of which are singletons. Sequences were obtained from naive CD4+ T cells sorted from blood. Subset indicated: CD45RA+ positively selected. These receptor sequences come from a man younger than 40 in good health.

V usage is TRBV6-5 and J usage is TRBJ2-1; 11 nucleotides agree with TRBD2. The V and J ends lost 6 bases and 6 bases, in that order; junction bases with no gene match: 7. The CDR3 totals 15 residues. Germline loops: CDR1 MNHEY, CDR2 SVGAGI. This CDR3 reads CASSLLAGGVNEQFF. In DNA form, the CDR3 reads TGTGCCAGCAGCCTTCTAGCGGGAGGTGTCAATGAGCAGTTCTTC.

This chain connects TRBV5-4 to TRBJ2-3, with 8 bases that match TRBD2. Germline loops: CDR1 SGHNT, CDR2 YYREEE (reference sequence). This CDR3 comprises 14 residues. In nucleotides, the CDR3 is TGTGTTTCGAGCTCAGCGGGAGGCACAGATACGCAGTATTTT. It translates to CVSSSAGGTDTQYF.

The V and J genes are TRBV5-4 and TRBJ2-2, with 7 bases that match TRBD1. This CDR3 is built from 17 residues. Germline CDR1 reads SGHNT; CDR2 reads YYREEE (reference sequence). The V segment lost 3 bases and the J segment 7 bases; nucleotides outside the gene matches: 15. The CDR3 DNA sequence: TGTGCCAGCAGCTCCTATACCCACAGGGGATCGGACGGGGAGCTGTTTTTT. Amino acid sequence: CASSSYTHRGSDGELFF.

The chain is built from TRBV5-6 and TRBJ2-5; D is ambiguous. Germline loops: CDR1 SGHDT, CDR2 YYEEEE. V lost 0 bases and J 1 base, leaving 7 bases between the germline ends. The CDR3 contains 14 residues. The CDR3 nucleotides read TGTGCCAGCAGCTTGGCGGGCCTCCAAGAGACCCAGTACTTC. This gives the protein CASSLAGLQETQYF.

As to this clone: The same CDR3 also results from other DNA sequences found in this sample. This chain uses TRBV2 with TRBJ2-5; D is ambiguous. V lost 6 bases and J lost 2, with 7 bases in between. The CDR3 runs 12 residues. CDR1 is SNHLY and CDR2 is FYNNEI in the germline V gene. The chain's CDR3 is CASRAGQETQYF. The CDR3 coding sequence is TGTGCCAGCAGGGCCGGGCAAGAGACCCAGTACTTC.

J is TRBJ1-1 and V is TRBV19; D is unclear. CDR3 length: 15 amino acids. V shed 3 bases and J shed 1 base, with 12 bases lying between them. The V gene's germline CDR1 is LNHDA and CDR2 SQIVND (reference sequence). The CDR3 bases are TGTGCCAGTAGTATCTATCGGGGTGGGAACACTGAAGCTTTCTTT. Amino acid sequence: CASSIYRGGNTEAFF. The full variable domain, its missing parts supplied by reference TRBV19 and TRBJ1-1, is DGGITQSPKYLFRKEGQNVTLSCEQNLNHDAMYWYRQDPGQGLRLIYYSQIVNDFQKGDIAEGYSVSREKKESFPLTVTSAQKNPTAFYLCASSIYRGGNTEAFFGQGTRLTVV.

The rearrangement uses TRBV6-5 and TRBJ1-1; TRBD1 aligns across 9 bases. Per the germline V gene, CDR1 is MNHEY and CDR2 is SVGAGI. This CDR3 is built from 13 residues. Trimming removed 6 bases from V and 9 bases from J; junction bases left unmatched: 8. CDR3 nucleotide sequence: TGTGCCAGCAGGGGACAGGGACGGGGGAAAGCTTTCTTT. This codes for CASRGQGRGKAFF.

The rearrangement joins TRBV7-9 to TRBJ1-2, with D unclear. CDR1 and CDR2 (germline): SEHNR, FQNEAQ (reference sequence). V lost 1 base and J lost 8, with 20 bases in between. This CDR3 spans 16 amino acids. Here the CDR3 DNA reads TGTGCCAGCAGCTTAGAGGTGGCGGGGTTTAGTGGGGGCTACACCTTC. As protein: CASSLEVAGFSGGYTF.

The chain links TRBV9 to TRBJ1-1; the D is unclear. Germline V CDR1 and CDR2: SGDLS, YYNGEE. CDR3 length: 13 residues. V lost 0 bases to trimming and J lost 6 bases, with 9 bases between them. The CDR3 DNA sequence: TGTGCCAGCAGCGTAGTGAGGTCGTCTGAAGCTTTCTTT. Translated, it gives CASSVVRSSEAFF.

Turning to this clone: In the same sample, other DNA sequences code for this CDR3. The CDR3 reads CASSSRGSEETQYF. In DNA form, the CDR3 reads TGTGCCAGCAGCTCGCGGGGCAGCGAGGAGACCCAGTACTTC. This sequence joins TRBV7-9 and TRBJ2-5, with D perhaps matching TRBD2 (6 bases). V was trimmed by 4 bases and J by 5 bases, leaving 14 bases between them. This CDR3 is 14 amino acids long. Germline loops: CDR1 SEHNR, CDR2 FQNEAQ (reference sequence).

The chain recombines TRBV11-2 with TRBJ2-7; TRBD2 agrees at 7 bases. Trimming at V came to 5 bases and at J to 3 bases, leaving 7 bases not matched to a gene. This CDR3 has 14 residues. Germline V gives CDR1 SGHAT, CDR2 FQNNGV. CDR3 in DNA: TGTGCCAGCAGCCTCGGGACTACTTACTACGAGCAGTACTTC. Encoded protein: CASSLGTTYYEQYF.

V and J are TRBV5-1 and TRBJ2-3; D is unresolved. The CDR3 is made up of 14 amino acids. The germline V gene has CDR1 SGHRS and CDR2 YFSETQ. Deletions cut 0 bases from V and 2 bases from J, with 7 bases between. This CDR3 is CASSLDGITDTQYF. The CDR3 nucleotides read TGCGCCAGCAGCTTGGACGGAATCACAGATACGCAGTATTTT.

This rearrangement joins TRBV29-1 to TRBJ2-5, with 7 bases that match TRBD2. The J segment lost 5 bases and the V segment lost 5 bases, leaving 8 bases of the junction unmatched. The CDR3 contains 13 residues. Germline V gives CDR1 SQVTM, CDR2 ANQGSEA. In DNA form, the CDR3 reads TGCAGCGTTATCGTGGGGGGGTGGGAGACCCAGTACTTC. Translated: CSVIVGGWETQYF. Full variable domain (outside the CDR3, taken from reference TRBV29-1 and TRBJ2-5): SAVISQKPSRDICQRGTSLTIQCQVDSQVTMMFWYRQQPGQSLTLIATANQGSEATYESGFVIDKFPISRPNLTFSTLTVSNMSPEDSSIYLCSVIVGGWETQYFGPGTRLLVL.

The rearrangement uses TRBV28 and TRBJ2-1, with 9 bases identical to TRBD2. From germline, CDR1 is MDHEN and CDR2 SYDVKM. V lost 8 bases, J lost 6 bases, and 8 bases stayed unmatched. The CDR3 extends over 14 amino acids. DNA of the CDR3: TGTGCCAGCTCCCTAGCGGGACGTTTCAATGAGCAGTTCTTC. As protein: CASSLAGRFNEQFF.

DNA for the CDR3: TGTGCCAGCACCCCAATAAGATCCACTAGCGGGAAACTATCGGGCGAGCAGTACTTC. This gives the protein CASTPIRSTSGKLSGEQYF. This chain links TRBV28 with TRBJ2-7; the match to TRBD2 covers 10 bases. Per germline, CDR1 MDHEN and CDR2 SYDVKM. This CDR3 is 19 amino acids long. J gave up 6 bases and V 7 bases, and 24 bases lay outside the gene matches.

This sequence joins TRBV6-5 and TRBJ2-2; no definite D call. Trimming shortened V by 5 bases and J by 0 bases, and 10 bases separated the two germline ends. From germline, CDR1 is MNHEY and CDR2 SVGAGI. The CDR3 loop spans 15 amino acids. DNA for the CDR3: TGTGCCAGCAGTCCGCAGCCAGCGAACACCGGGGAGCTGTTTTTT. Translated: CASSPQPANTGELFF.

The genes are TRBV10-1 and TRBJ2-3; 12 bases are a match to TRBD2. The CDR3 loop spans 15 amino acids. Losses at the gene ends were 8 bases for V and 6 bases for J; bases not matched to a gene: 9. The germline V gene encodes CDR1 WNHNN and CDR2 SYGVQD (reference sequence). The CDR3: CASSLTSGSTDTQYF. CDR3 DNA: TGCGCCAGCTCATTGACTAGCGGGAGTACCGATACGCAGTATTTT.

The gene calls are TRBV15 and TRBJ2-7; possibly TRBD1 for D (6 bases). CDR3 length: 16 residues. CDR1 and CDR2 (germline): LNHNV, YYDKDF (reference sequence). Trimming shortened V by 0 bases and J by 5 bases, and 17 bases separated the two germline ends. CDR3 sequence: CATSREFIAGGDEQYF. As DNA, the CDR3 is TGTGCCACCAGCAGAGAATTTATCGCTGGGGGCGACGAGCAGTACTTC.

The chain is built from TRBV5-6 and TRBJ2-7, with a tentative D call TRBD1 (6 bases). CDR1 and CDR2 (germline): SGHDT, YYEEEE. The germline V and J ends were trimmed by 0 bases and 0 bases, with 10 bases remaining between them. The CDR3 spans 15 residues. The CDR3 loop is CASSLGGTLSYEQYF. CDR3 sequence (DNA): TGTGCCAGCAGCTTGGGAGGGACACTCTCCTACGAGCAGTACTTC.

This clone was picked up one time. The chain uses TRBV28 and TRBJ1-4; D ambiguous. Germline V CDR1 and CDR2: MDHEN, SYDVKM. CDR3 length: 13 amino acids. Trimming took 3 bases from V and 5 from J, leaving 7 bases between them. The CDR3 is CASSLPSNEKLFF. CDR3 sequence (DNA): TGTGCCAGCAGTTTGCCCAGCAATGAAAAACTGTTTTTT.

V is TRBV27 and J is TRBJ1-5, with D uncertain. V lost 2 bases and J 1 base, leaving 12 bases between the germline ends. CDR3 length: 16 residues. Germline CDR1 and CDR2: MNHEY and SMNVEV (reference sequence). CDR3: CASSLIGIGSNQPQHF. The CDR3 DNA follows: TGTGCCAGCAGTTTAATAGGGATTGGGAGCAATCAGCCCCAGCATTTT.

The CDR3 DNA sequence: TGTGCCAGCAGCTTTTTGCCGACCGGGGCAGGGTCATCCTACGAGCAGTACTTC. Translated, it gives CASSFLPTGAGSSYEQYF. The chain recombines TRBV11-1 with TRBJ2-7; the D gene could be TRBD1 or TRBD2 (5 bases each). The CDR3 is 18 amino acids. Germline values: CDR1 SGHAT, CDR2 FQDESV (reference sequence). The V end was cut by 3 bases, the J end by 1 base, with 22 bases between.

This clone has only one observation. This sequence joins TRBV7-9 and TRBJ2-3, with D unclear. Germline assignment: CDR1 SEHNR and CDR2 FQNEAQ (reference sequence). This CDR3 has 18 amino acids. V was shortened by 1 base and J by 5 bases, with 22 bases between the two germline ends. The CDR3 region is CASSLGFRMVGYGDTQYF. In nucleotides, the CDR3 is TGTGCCAGCAGCTTAGGTTTCCGAATGGTGGGTTATGGAGATACGCAGTATTTT.

The chain joins TRBV5-6 to TRBJ2-7; D unclear. The CDR3 length is 13 residues. The ends were cut back, 1 base at V and 0 bases at J, with 5 bases in the middle. Germline V gene lookup returns CDR1 SGHDT and CDR2 YYEEEE. CDR3 residues: CASSLFSSYEQYF. In nucleotides, the CDR3 is TGTGCCAGCAGCTTGTTCAGCTCCTACGAGCAGTACTTC.

In the case of this clone: The junction departs from germline at one end; a sequencing error may be responsible. The chain employs TRBV6-5 and TRBJ1-5, with D perhaps TRBD1 (5 bases). CDR3 length: 14 amino acids. Per the germline V gene, CDR1 is MNHEY and CDR2 is SVGAGI. The CDR3 is CASSSDRGVQPQHF. The CDR3 DNA reads as TGTGCTAGCAGTTCCGACCGAGGGGTTCAGCCCCAGCATTTT.

The chain recombines TRBV30 with TRBJ2-2; 8 bases are a match to TRBD2. The germline V gene encodes CDR1 GTSNPN and CDR2 SVGIG (reference sequence). The CDR3 spans 13 residues. V trimming: 0 bases; J trimming: 14 bases; junction bases outside the gene matches: 8. The DNA for the CDR3 is TGTGCCTGGAGTGTACGGGGGGGAGTGGCTCTGTTTTTT. Translation: CAWSVRGGVALFF.

The chain has TRBV11-2 and TRBJ2-7, with D perhaps being TRBD1 or TRBD2 (6 bases each). CDR3 length: 15 amino acids. Germline CDR1 reads SGHAT; CDR2 reads FQNNGV. Trimming left V 3 bases short and J 2 bases short, with 14 bases between. The DNA for the CDR3 is TGTGCCAGCAGCTTCGGGCAGGGGAGGACCTACGAGCAGTACTTC. Translation: CASSFGQGRTYEQYF.

The chain employs TRBV28 and TRBJ2-7, with 13 bases fitting TRBD2. Germline values: CDR1 MDHEN, CDR2 SYDVKM. The CDR3 is 15 residues long. V trimming: 5 bases; J trimming: 2 bases; junction bases outside the gene matches: 3. The CDR3 nucleotides read TGTGCCAGCAGTCCAGGACTAGCGGGGGCCTACGAGCAGTACTTC. Encoded protein: CASSPGLAGAYEQYF.

This sequence joins TRBV7-3 and TRBJ2-1; TRBD2 matches 9 bases. There are 15 residues in the CDR3. The V gene's germline CDR1 is SGHTA and CDR2 FQGTGA. Losses at the gene ends were 0 bases for V and 7 bases for J; bases not matched to a gene: 4. Written as DNA, the CDR3 is TGTGCCAGCAGCTTAACGGCGGGAGGGCCAAATGAGCAGTTCTTC. Translating it yields CASSLTAGGPNEQFF.

This chain uses TRBV10-3 with TRBJ2-5; unclear D gene. The CDR3 totals 15 residues. Trimming removed 0 bases at V and 2 bases at J, with 10 bases between. The germline V gene has CDR1 ENHRY and CDR2 SYGVKD. Here the CDR3 DNA reads TGTGCCATCAGTGAGTCCCTTTCATTACAAGAGACCCAGTACTTC. Translated: CAISESLSLQETQYF.